This TCR beta chain comes out of a study of molecular identifiers for immune sequencing clone quantification. About the research overall: RNA, taken in replicates from approximately 20,000 or 100,000 naive CD8 cells, was split five ways, with four sequenced.

Trimming left V 5 bases short and J 2 bases short, with 13 bases between. This CDR3 comprises 15 residues. From germline, CDR1 is SGHVS and CDR2 FNYEAQ. CD8+CD4-CCR7+CD45RA+ cells were sorted as naive CD8 T cells. Previously reported methods and listed TCR primers produced the bulk TCR libraries. TCRdb processed the PCR reads anew with MiXCR; each CDR3 protein has one entry. This sample has fewer than 350,000 distinct CDR3 sequences, with 20% to 25% found just once. The origin of this receptor is a human donor in good health. Some libraries in this study had Jurkat cell RNA spiked in. This chain joins TRBV7-6 and TRBJ1-5; tentatively, D is TRBD1 (5 bases). The sequenced sample consisted of naive CD8+ T cells from blood, with Jurkat cell RNA spiked in. Subset specified: FACS-sorted CD8+CD4-CCR7+CD45RA+ naive T cells. In DNA form, the CDR3 reads TGTGCCAGCAGCCTAACTCGGGACGGCAATCAGCCCCAGCATTTT. It is translated as CASSLTRDGNQPQHF.